A single sample is the source of the 29 T cell receptor beta chains below, sequenced in a study of shared clonotypes between healthy human individuals. Naive CD8 cells were CD45RO-negative, positively selected for CCR7, excluding terminally differentiated effector memory CD45RA+ cells. TCRdb's table, derived via immunoSEQ multiplex PCR, lists solely in-frame clones and lacks some. The table includes around 2,000,000 clones, about 95% detected once. Material: naive CD8+ T cells sorted from blood. These receptors all stem from a man younger than 35 in good health.

This chain links TRBV4-2 with TRBJ2-5, with 10 bases that match TRBD2. The trim removed 0 bases at V and 5 bases at J, leaving 15 bases unmatched. The germline CDR1 and CDR2 sequences are LGHNA and YNFKEQ. This CDR3 is built from 19 residues. CDR3 DNA: TGTGCCAGCAGCCAAGAAGGAGCAGAAGCGGGGGGGCCCGGCGAGACCCAGTACTTC. It specifies CASSQEGAEAGGPGETQYF.

The rearrangement links TRBV19 to TRBJ1-5; no definite D call. Germline V lookup: CDR1 LNHDA, CDR2 SQIVND (reference sequence). The CDR3 covers 17 residues. Trimming removed 1 base at V and 0 bases at J, with 13 bases between. CDR3 nucleotides: TGTGCCAGTAGTATAGCCCCATGGGATTATAGCAATCAGCCCCAGCATTTT. Amino acids: CASSIAPWDYSNQPQHF.

V and J are TRBV28 and TRBJ1-5; a possible D gene is TRBD1 (5 bases). Germline CDR1 reads MDHEN; CDR2 reads SYDVKM. Trimming pared 8 bases from V and 7 bases from J, leaving 15 bases between. This CDR3 is 13 amino acids long. CDR3 DNA sequence: TGTGCCAGCCTGGACGGGGGGTGGCAGCCCCAGCATTTT. The encoded protein is CASLDGGWQPQHF. Full variable domain (rest looked up from reference TRBV28 and TRBJ1-5): DVKVTQSSRYLVKRTGEKVFLECVQDMDHENMFWYRQDPGLGLRLIYFSYDVKMKEKGDIPEGYSVSREKKERFSLILESASTNQTSMYLCASLDGGWQPQHFGDGTRLSIL.

This chain joins TRBV4-1 and TRBJ2-1; no reliable D call. CDR3 size: 18 residues. Trimming took off 0 bases at V and 0 bases at J, with 15 bases between the two ends. The germline V gene has CDR1 MGHRA and CDR2 YSYEKL. CDR3 in amino acids: CASSQDDPSSSSYNEQFF. CDR3 sequence (DNA): TGCGCCAGCAGCCAAGATGATCCTTCCTCGAGCTCCTACAATGAGCAGTTCTTC.

V and J are TRBV7-9 and TRBJ2-3; possible D gene TRBD1, 5 bases. The CDR3 covers 15 residues. Trimming stripped 2 bases from V and 0 bases from J, with 9 bases between. CDR1 SEHNR and CDR2 FQNEAQ come from the germline V gene (reference sequence). The CDR3 is CASSLSDKSTDTQYF. In DNA form, the CDR3 reads TGTGCCAGCAGCTTATCGGACAAAAGCACAGATACGCAGTATTTT.

This clone was detected only once. Other DNA sequences within the sample encode an identical CDR3. The chain carries TRBV4-1 and TRBJ2-7; TRBD2 matches at 12 bases. CDR3 length: 15 amino acids. The V segment lost 4 bases and the J segment 1 base; nucleotides outside the gene matches: 2. Germline V gene data show CDR1 as MGHRA and CDR2 as YSYEKL. In DNA, the CDR3 is TGCGCCAGCAGCCTGGGACTAGCGGGTTCCTACGAGCAGTACTTC. It codes for CASSLGLAGSYEQYF.

The CDR3: CASSEGQLGSYEQYF. DNA of the CDR3: TGTGCCAGCAGTGAAGGACAGCTTGGCTCCTACGAGCAGTACTTC. The chain combines TRBV6-1 with TRBJ2-7, with D possibly being TRBD1 (5 bases). Trimming took 1 base from V and 0 from J, leaving 10 bases between them. The CDR3 is 15 amino acids. Germline CDR1 and CDR2: MNHNS and SASEGT.

The chain links TRBV10-2 to TRBJ2-7, with D unclear. Germline CDR1 reads WSHSY; CDR2 reads SAAADI. Trimming left V 5 bases short and J 6 bases short, with 8 bases between. The length of the CDR3 is 11 residues. CDR3 in amino acids: CASSPLGEQYF. DNA of the CDR3: TGCGCCAGCAGTCCCTTGGGCGAGCAGTACTTC.

The gene calls are TRBV28 and TRBJ2-1, with D unresolved. Trimming removed 4 bases from V and 1 base from J, with 5 bases in between. Germline loops: CDR1 MDHEN, CDR2 SYDVKM. The CDR3 runs to 13 residues. CDR3 region: CASSSESYNEQFF. The CDR3 DNA sequence: TGTGCCAGCAGTTCGGAATCCTACAATGAGCAGTTCTTC.

The genes are TRBV10-3 and TRBJ1-3, with D uncertain. Trimming removed 0 bases at V and 0 bases at J, with 6 bases between. Germline lookup yields CDR1 ENHRY and CDR2 SYGVKD. This CDR3 has 15 amino acids. DNA for the CDR3: TGTGCCATCAGTGAGTCGATGGGCTCTGGAAACACCATATATTTT. Translating it yields CAISESMGSGNTIYF.

V gene TRBV13 combines with J gene TRBJ1-1, with D tentatively TRBD1 (6 bases). Trimming stripped 5 bases from V and 5 bases from J, with 12 bases between. Per germline, CDR1 PRHDT and CDR2 FYEKMQ (reference sequence). The CDR3 runs 13 residues. CDR3 protein: CASSADRQTEAFF. CDR3 in DNA: TGTGCCAGCAGCGCCGACAGGCAAACTGAAGCTTTCTTT.

A note on this clone: At one boundary the junction diverges from the germline segment, which might be a read error. Other DNA sequences in this sample translate to the same CDR3. The CDR3 nucleotides are TGTGCCAGCAGGGGGGACCAGGAGACCCAGTACTTC. It yields the protein CASRGDQETQYF. This chain joins TRBV2 and TRBJ2-5, with D perhaps assigned TRBD1 or TRBD2 (5 bases each). CDR3 size: 12 residues. Germline CDR1 SNHLY, CDR2 FYNNEI.

CDR3 DNA sequence: TGTGCCAGCAGCCCCGGGGGACAGGGAAGCGAGCAGTACTTC. The encoded protein is CASSPGGQGSEQYF. The V gene is TRBV6-5, the J gene TRBJ2-7; 9 nucleotides line up with TRBD1. This CDR3 is 14 amino acids long. The germline V gene encodes CDR1 MNHEY and CDR2 SVGAGI. V lost 6 bases and J lost 6; bases outside the gene matches: 9.

On this clone itself: Other nucleotide sequences in the sample specify the same CDR3. V and J are TRBV2 and TRBJ2-2; 13 bases match TRBD2. V gave up 1 base and J gave up 3 bases; unmatched junction bases: 2. Germline V gives CDR1 SNHLY, CDR2 FYNNEI. The CDR3 runs 17 residues. The CDR3 loop is CASSEGLAGGYTGELFF. CDR3 DNA: TGTGCCAGCAGTGAAGGACTAGCGGGGGGTTACACCGGGGAGCTGTTTTTT.

The genes are TRBV28 and TRBJ1-1, with D perhaps TRBD1 (5 bases). Germline V CDR1 and CDR2: MDHEN, SYDVKM. Trimming pared 10 bases from V and 4 bases from J, leaving 25 bases between. This CDR3 is built from 16 residues. DNA of the CDR3: TGTGCCACCGATATCGGGGAATTCAGAAGGGGCACTGAAGCTTTCTTT. This gives the protein CATDIGEFRRGTEAFF.

The chain combines TRBV29-1 with TRBJ1-5; the D is unclear. Germline V gene data show CDR1 as SQVTM and CDR2 as ANQGSEA. The CDR3 runs to 15 residues. The ends were cut back, 0 bases at V and 7 bases at J, with 16 bases in the middle. CDR3 residues: CSVEEDGRSGQPQHF. Here the CDR3 DNA reads TGCAGCGTTGAAGAAGATGGCCGCAGTGGCCAGCCCCAGCATTTT.

The rearrangement joins TRBV10-3 to TRBJ1-1, with 7 nucleotides matching TRBD1. This CDR3 is built from 13 residues. Germline assignment: CDR1 ENHRY and CDR2 SYGVKD. The J segment lost 5 bases and the V segment lost 5 bases, leaving 5 bases of the junction unmatched. CDR3 coding DNA: TGTGCCATCAGTCAAGGGGGCGATACTGAAGCTTTCTTT. The encoded protein is CAISQGGDTEAFF.

The CDR3 loop is CASLGQGTDTQYF. DNA for the CDR3: TGTGCCAGCTTAGGGCAGGGCACAGATACGCAGTATTTT. The gene calls are TRBV28 and TRBJ2-3; D unresolved. The V end was cut by 8 bases, the J end by 1 base, with 10 bases between. Germline V CDR1 and CDR2: MDHEN, SYDVKM. The CDR3 sequence is 13 residues long.

The V and J genes are TRBV28 and TRBJ1-2; D gene uncertain. The V and J ends lost 10 bases and 1 base respectively, with 13 bases between them. The CDR3 contains 13 residues. Germline assignment: CDR1 MDHEN and CDR2 SYDVKM. The CDR3 DNA sequence: TGTGCCACCCACACCTGGATTAACTATGGCTACACCTTC. The encoded protein is CATHTWINYGYTF.

The chain has TRBV11-2 and TRBJ2-3; perhaps TRBD2 as D (6 bases). Germline V gene lookup returns CDR1 SGHAT and CDR2 FQNNGV. This CDR3 region has 14 residues. Trimming took 4 bases from V and 4 from J, leaving 12 bases between them. Written as DNA, the CDR3 is TGTGCCAGCAGCTATGGGCGGGGCTCAGATACGCAGTATTTT. As protein: CASSYGRGSDTQYF.

The CDR3 protein is CASSDYQESYEKLFF. The CDR3 DNA is TGTGCCAGCAGTGACTATCAGGAATCTTATGAAAAACTGTTTTTT. The gene calls are TRBV2 and TRBJ1-4; D is uncertain. The CDR3 covers 15 residues. Germline assignment: CDR1 SNHLY and CDR2 FYNNEI. Trimming left V 3 bases short and J 6 bases short, with 14 bases between.

The count of this clone is one. The chain joins TRBV11-2 to TRBJ2-3; D perhaps matches TRBD1 (6 bases). The germline gives CDR1 SGHAT, CDR2 FQNNGV. The CDR3 is made up of 12 amino acids. Trimming took 5 bases from V and 7 from J, leaving 10 bases between them. CDR3 nucleotide sequence: TGTGCCAGCAGCGCGGACAGTAATACGCAGTATTTT. The encoded protein is CASSADSNTQYF.

The CDR3 DNA reads as TGTGCCAGCAGCTCTCTATTTGGGGACAACATTCAGTACTTC. Amino acid sequence: CASSSLFGDNIQYF. V usage is TRBV7-9 and J usage is TRBJ2-4, with D perhaps assigned TRBD1 or TRBD2 (5 bases each). The CDR3 loop spans 14 amino acids. V was cut by 4 bases and J by 7 bases, with 14 bases left in between. The V gene's germline CDR1 is SEHNR and CDR2 FQNEAQ (reference sequence).

Concerning this clone: Other DNA sequences in the sample encode the same CDR3. The chain carries TRBV7-9 and TRBJ2-1; D uncertain. CDR1 is SEHNR and CDR2 is FQNEAQ in the germline V gene (reference sequence). Deletions cut 5 bases from V and 8 bases from J, with 10 bases between. The CDR3 is 12 amino acids. The CDR3 is CASSLGWDEQFF. Here the CDR3 DNA reads TGTGCCAGCAGCCTAGGCTGGGATGAGCAGTTCTTC.

V is TRBV4-1 and J is TRBJ2-7, with 7 bases lining up with TRBD2. This CDR3 spans 14 amino acids. CDR1 and CDR2 (germline): MGHRA, YSYEKL. V dropped 2 bases and J dropped 7; count of bases not matched to a gene: 8. The CDR3 loop reads CASSQSYAAGEQYF. CDR3 nucleotide sequence: TGCGCCAGCAGCCAAAGCTATGCAGCGGGGGAGCAGTACTTC.

J is TRBJ2-1 and V is TRBV5-6, with D possibly being TRBD2 (5 bases). The V gene lost 0 bases and the J gene lost 7 bases, with 11 bases spanning the gap. The CDR3 length is 14 residues. Germline lookup yields CDR1 SGHDT and CDR2 YYEEEE. CDR3 DNA sequence: TGTGCCAGCAGCTTGGGGACTCCCACGAATGAGCAGTTCTTC. Translated, it gives CASSLGTPTNEQFF.

The V call is TRBV19, the J call TRBJ1-5, with D possibly being TRBD1 (5 bases). V was trimmed by 3 bases and J by 3 bases, leaving 15 bases between them. Germline assignment: CDR1 LNHDA and CDR2 SQIVND (reference sequence). The CDR3 runs 16 residues. CDR3 DNA sequence: TGTGCCAGTAGTATTCAGTCAGGGAGAGACAATCAGCCCCAGCATTTT. Its protein product is CASSIQSGRDNQPQHF.

The rearrangement joins TRBV28 to TRBJ2-3; D assignment may be TRBD1 or TRBD2 (5 bases each). V shed 6 bases and J shed 11 bases, with 18 bases lying between them. The length of the CDR3 is 13 residues. Germline CDR1 and CDR2: MDHEN and SYDVKM. In nucleotides, the CDR3 is TGTGCCAGCAGACCTGGGACCGTCGGTGGGCAGTATTTT. Its protein is CASRPGTVGGQYF. Full variable domain (remainder filled in from reference TRBV28 and TRBJ2-3): DVKVTQSSRYLVKRTGEKVFLECVQDMDHENMFWYRQDPGLGLRLIYFSYDVKMKEKGDIPEGYSVSREKKERFSLILESASTNQTSMYLCASRPGTVGGQYFGPGTRLTVL.

This clone was recorded a few times. V is TRBV7-3 and J is TRBJ2-3; the D call may be TRBD1 or TRBD2 (5 bases each). The CDR3 loop spans 13 amino acids. The V end lost 5 bases, the J end lost 2 bases, and 8 bases lay between the germline ends. CDR1 SGHTA and CDR2 FQGTGA come from the germline V gene. CDR3 coding DNA: TGTGCCAGCAGCCGAGGGGTCACAGATACGCAGTATTTT. Protein sequence: CASSRGVTDTQYF.